This record covers a single TCR beta chain. No cognate antigen has been identified for it. Per-nucleotide qualities are absent, and no much larger clonotype sits a single base away. Genomic DNA was extracted with the Qiagen DNeasy kit from unsorted PBMCs and from negatively selected CD4+ and CD8+ fractions. Using primers that anneal to V and J segments, immunoSEQ multiplex PCR amplified the TCR beta CDR3 regions. A synthetic immune receptor repertoire was used to minimize amplification bias, and remaining bias was computationally removed after sequencing. The original methods were these. Custom Python scripts were used to quantify repertoire diversity as the Shannon entropy index. The unsorted, CD4+ and CD8+ repertoires were each analyzed separately, with the exception of combined analyses, where CD4+ and CD8+ sequences were merged in silico. Clonal expansion was defined as at least a 2-fold frequency increase after treatment relative to C1D1, with a pseudocount of 0.5 for undetected baseline clones. Singleton clones were defined as clones with 0 or 1 copy at C1D1, and non-singleton clones were defined as clones with 2 or more copies. Clones expanded in unsorted samples were assigned a CD4+, CD8+ or unknown annotation through matching of protein sequences in sorted samples from the same patient. Diversity changes from C1D1 to C4D1 were tested in paired samples using Wilcoxon tests. The table comes from immuneACCESS by way of TCRdb, which keeps in-frame sequences with V and J called. Part of the clones is missing from these tables; in studies checked, under half for an unresolved V gene and the rest for unknown reasons. V and J calls and clone size come straight from that table; D and trimming were deduced from the DNA. In this sample the table shows about 33,000 clones, about 70% of which occur a single time. The ten largest clones add up to under 4.5% of the sample.

CDR3 length: 14 amino acids, cysteine to phenylalanine. Of the read, only the CDR3 DNA is kept; its 42 bases are in frame from base 1. CDR1 MGHRA and CDR2 YSYEKL were looked up in the germline V gene. Here V drops 1 base and J drops 6 bases, and the junction holds 5 bases not matched to any gene. The sample originates from a study of PD-1 blockade in classical Hodgkin lymphoma (dated by TCRdb to 2020 to 2022). Regarding the research as a whole: Nivolumab dosing was 3 mg/kg intravenously every 2 weeks, continuing until either disease progression or unacceptable toxicity. The study used TCR beta sequencing and CyTOF to define a peripheral blood immune signature of response to PD-1 blockade in classical Hodgkin lymphoma.

The label giving this sample's time point can be read as: cycle 4 day 1 (C4D1), after less than 7 weeks of nivolumab. Relapse after autologous stem cell transplantation had occurred in all trial patients, and cohorts A, B and C were distinguished by prior brentuximab vedotin exposure. The trial cohort included 50 to 70 patients with relapsed/refractory classical Hodgkin lymphoma, and each patient had a best overall response of complete response, partial response or progressive disease. In the multi-cohort phase II CheckMate 205 trial, trial patients received single-agent nivolumab. An independent review committee assessed best overall response using the 2007 International Working Group response criteria. Trial PBMCs were collected immediately before nivolumab initiation (C1D1) and during therapy at cycle 2 day 1 and cycle 4 day 1. Peripheral blood was collected in 8 mL Vacutainer Cell Preparation Tubes, from which PBMCs were isolated by centrifugation and then cryopreserved.

The paper's findings and limits, for the study overall: The study was limited to a single clinical trial cohort, and causes of repertoire differences, possibly disease activity or prior therapy, remained undefined. Baseline TCR diversity was reported to be lower in newly diagnosed patients than in healthy donors and to be lower still in relapsed/refractory patients. Baseline diversity similar to that of newly diagnosed patients was observed in trial patients achieving complete response, whereas significantly lower diversity was observed in partial responders and progressors. By C4D1, a significant rise was seen in CD4+ TCR diversity but not in CD8+ TCR diversity (p=0.0027 vs p=0.16), and the rise was most apparent among complete responders (p=0.02). Lower diversity was observed in patients in whom nivolumab was started less than 1 year after ASCT, and these patients were excluded from later analyses so that confounding by immune reconstitution would be avoided.

The sequences come from peripheral blood mononuclear cells (PBMCs), collected before the fourth cycle of nivolumab. The sequence joins TRBV4-1 to TRBJ1-2, with 7 bases matching TRBD1. The TCR sequence derives from a human donor with classical Hodgkin lymphoma. The CDR3 region: CASSQVGQGDGYTF. DNA sequence: TGCGCCAGCAGCCAAGTGGGCCAGGGGGATGGCTACACCTTC.